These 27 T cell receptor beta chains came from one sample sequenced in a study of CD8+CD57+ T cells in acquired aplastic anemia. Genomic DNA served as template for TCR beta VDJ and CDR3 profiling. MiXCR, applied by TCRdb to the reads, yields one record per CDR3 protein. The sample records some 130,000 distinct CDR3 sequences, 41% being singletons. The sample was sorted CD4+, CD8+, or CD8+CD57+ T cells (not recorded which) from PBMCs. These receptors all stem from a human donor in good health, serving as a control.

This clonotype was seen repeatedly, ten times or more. CDR3 nucleotide sequence: TGTGCCAGCATCGCGCGGGACAGAAACACCGGGGAGCTGTTTTTT. Amino acids: CASIARDRNTGELFF. V gene TRBV11-2 combines with J gene TRBJ2-2, with D maybe TRBD1 (7 bases). The germline gives CDR1 SGHAT, CDR2 FQNNGV. The CDR3 has 15 amino acids. V was pared by 7 bases and J by 2 bases, with 14 bases between.

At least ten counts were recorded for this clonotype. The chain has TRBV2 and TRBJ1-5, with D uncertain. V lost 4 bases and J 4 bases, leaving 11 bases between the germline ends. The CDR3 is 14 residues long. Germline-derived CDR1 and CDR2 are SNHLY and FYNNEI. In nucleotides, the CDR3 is TGTGCCAGCAGTGCTCGGGTGGGGAATCAGCCCCAGCATTTT. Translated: CASSARVGNQPQHF.

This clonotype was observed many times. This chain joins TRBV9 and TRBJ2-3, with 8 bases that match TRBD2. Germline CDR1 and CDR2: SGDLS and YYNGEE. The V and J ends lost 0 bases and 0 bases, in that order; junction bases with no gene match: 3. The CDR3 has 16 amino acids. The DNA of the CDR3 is TGTGCCAGCAGCGTAGGGCGGGAGGTTAGCACAGATACGCAGTATTTT. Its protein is CASSVGREVSTDTQYF.

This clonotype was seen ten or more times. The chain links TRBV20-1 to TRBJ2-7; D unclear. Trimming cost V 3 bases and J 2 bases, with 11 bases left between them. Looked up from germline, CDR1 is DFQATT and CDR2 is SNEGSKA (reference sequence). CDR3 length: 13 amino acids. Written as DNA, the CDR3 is TGCAGTGCTAGTTTAACGGCCACCTACGAGCAGTACTTC. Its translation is CSASLTATYEQYF.

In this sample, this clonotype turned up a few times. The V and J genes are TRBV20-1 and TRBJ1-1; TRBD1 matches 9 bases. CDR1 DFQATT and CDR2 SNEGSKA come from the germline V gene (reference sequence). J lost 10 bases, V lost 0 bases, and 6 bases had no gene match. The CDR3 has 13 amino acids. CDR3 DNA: TGCAGTGCTAGAGATGTGACAGGGGGACGAGCTTTCTTT. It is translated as CSARDVTGGRAFF.

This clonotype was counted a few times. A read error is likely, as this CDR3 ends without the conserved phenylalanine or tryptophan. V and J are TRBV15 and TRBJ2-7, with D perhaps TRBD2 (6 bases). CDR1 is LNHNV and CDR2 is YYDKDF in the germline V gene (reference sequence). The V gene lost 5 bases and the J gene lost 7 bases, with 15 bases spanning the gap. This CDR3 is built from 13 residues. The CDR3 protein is CATSGASVREQYL. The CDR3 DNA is TGTGCCACCAGCGGAGCTAGCGTGAGGGAGCAGTACCTC.

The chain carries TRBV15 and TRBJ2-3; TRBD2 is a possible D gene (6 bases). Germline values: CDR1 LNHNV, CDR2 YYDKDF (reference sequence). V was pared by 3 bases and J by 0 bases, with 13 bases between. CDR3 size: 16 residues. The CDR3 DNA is TGTGCCACCAGCAGGCCGACTAGGTCTAGCACAGATACGCAGTATTTT. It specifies CATSRPTRSSTDTQYF.

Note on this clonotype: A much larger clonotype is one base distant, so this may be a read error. The CDR3 DNA reads TGTGCCAGTAGTATAAATTATATCTGGCAGCCCCAGCATTTT. Its translation is CASSINYIWQPQHF. This chain joins TRBV19 and TRBJ1-5; D call uncertain. The CDR3 extends over 14 amino acids. Deletions cut 2 bases from V and 7 bases from J, with 12 bases between. Germline lookup yields CDR1 LNHDA and CDR2 SQIVND (reference sequence).

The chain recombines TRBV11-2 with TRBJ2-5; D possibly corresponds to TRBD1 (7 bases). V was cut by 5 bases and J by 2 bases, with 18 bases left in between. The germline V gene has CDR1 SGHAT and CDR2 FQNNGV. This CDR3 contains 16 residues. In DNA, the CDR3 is TGTGCCAGCAGCCCCAGGGGGGCGGCAGGTCAAGAGACCCAGTACTTC. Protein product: CASSPRGAAGQETQYF.

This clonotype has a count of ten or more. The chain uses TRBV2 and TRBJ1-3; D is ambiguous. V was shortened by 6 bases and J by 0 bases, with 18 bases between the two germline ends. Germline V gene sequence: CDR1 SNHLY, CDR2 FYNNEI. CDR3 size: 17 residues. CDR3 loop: CASSEIPLGLSGNTIYF. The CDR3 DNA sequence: TGTGCCAGCAGCGAAATACCCCTTGGCCTCTCTGGAAACACCATATATTTT.

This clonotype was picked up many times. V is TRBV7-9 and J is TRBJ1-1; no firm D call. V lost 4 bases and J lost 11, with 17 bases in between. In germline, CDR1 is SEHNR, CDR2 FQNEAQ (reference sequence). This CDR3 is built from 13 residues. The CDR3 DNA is TGTGCCAGCAGCTACGGTGTGGGTGGGCGGGCTTTCTTT. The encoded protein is CASSYGVGGRAFF.

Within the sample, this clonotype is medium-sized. This CDR3 is CSADTGSSEQFF. The CDR3 nucleotides are TGCAGTGCCGATACAGGGAGTAGTGAGCAGTTCTTC. This chain joins TRBV20-1 and TRBJ2-1; TRBD1 might be the D (6 bases). Per the germline V gene, CDR1 is DFQATT and CDR2 is SNEGSKA (reference sequence). This CDR3 has 12 residues. Trimming cost V 6 bases and J 9 bases, with 15 bases left between them.

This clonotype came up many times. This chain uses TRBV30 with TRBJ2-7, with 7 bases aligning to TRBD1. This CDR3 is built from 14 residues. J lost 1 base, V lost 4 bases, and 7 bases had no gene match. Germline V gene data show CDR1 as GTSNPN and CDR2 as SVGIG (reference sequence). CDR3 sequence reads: CAWMRTGSSYEQYF. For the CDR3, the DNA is TGTGCCTGGATGCGGACAGGCTCTTCCTACGAGCAGTACTTC.

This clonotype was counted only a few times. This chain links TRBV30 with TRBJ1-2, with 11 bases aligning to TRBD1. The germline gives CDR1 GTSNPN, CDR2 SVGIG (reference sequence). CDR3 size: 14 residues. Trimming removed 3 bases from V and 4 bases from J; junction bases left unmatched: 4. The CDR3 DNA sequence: TGTGCCTGGAGGGGGACAGGGGGTACCTATGGCTACACCTTC. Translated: CAWRGTGGTYGYTF.

The CDR3 coding sequence is TGTGCCAGCAGTGGCCGGGACCTTTCTTTTTCTGGAAACACCATATATTTT. Amino acids: CASSGRDLSFSGNTIYF. This rearrangement joins TRBV25-1 to TRBJ1-3, with D perhaps TRBD1 (5 bases). V was cut by 4 bases and J by 1 base, with 17 bases left in between. CDR3 length: 17 residues. The V gene's germline CDR1 is MGHDK and CDR2 SYGVNS. Combining the CDR3 with reference TRBV25-1 and TRBJ1-3 gives the whole variable domain EADIYQTPRYLVIGTGKKITLECSQTMGHDKMYWYQQDPGMELHLIHYSYGVNSTEKGDLSSESTVSRIRTEHFPLTLESARPSHTSQYLCASSGRDLSFSGNTIYFGEGSWLTVV.

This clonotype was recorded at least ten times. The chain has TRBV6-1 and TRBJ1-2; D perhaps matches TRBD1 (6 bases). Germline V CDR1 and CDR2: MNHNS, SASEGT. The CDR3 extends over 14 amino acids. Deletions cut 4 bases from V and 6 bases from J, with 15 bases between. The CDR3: CASSVKQGVNGYTF. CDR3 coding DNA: TGTGCCAGCAGTGTTAAACAGGGAGTTAATGGCTACACCTTC.

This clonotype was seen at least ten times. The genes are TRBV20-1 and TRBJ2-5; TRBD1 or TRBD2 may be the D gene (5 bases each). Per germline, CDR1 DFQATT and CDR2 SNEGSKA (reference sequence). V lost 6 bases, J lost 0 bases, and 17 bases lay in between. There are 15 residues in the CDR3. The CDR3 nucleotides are TGCAGTGCCCAAGGGACGGAGTTCTACCAAGAGACCCAGTACTTC. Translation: CSAQGTEFYQETQYF.

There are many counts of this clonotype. CDR3 DNA: TGTGCCAGCTCACCACGGGACGGACTCTACGAGCAGTACTTC. Protein product: CASSPRDGLYEQYF. The gene calls are TRBV18 and TRBJ2-7; D might be TRBD1 or TRBD2, each matching 5 bases. The germline V and J ends were trimmed by 1 base and 3 bases, with 10 bases remaining between them. The CDR3 covers 14 residues. Germline-derived CDR1 and CDR2 are KGHSH and LQKENI.

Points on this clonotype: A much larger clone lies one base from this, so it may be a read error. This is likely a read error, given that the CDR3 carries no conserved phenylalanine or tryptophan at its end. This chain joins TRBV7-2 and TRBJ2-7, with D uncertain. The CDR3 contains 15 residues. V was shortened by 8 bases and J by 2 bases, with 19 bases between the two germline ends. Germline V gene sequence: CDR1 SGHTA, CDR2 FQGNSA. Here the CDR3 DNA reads TGTGCCAGCCCCCCGATACGCCACAGCCCCTACGAGCAGTACCTC. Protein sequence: CASPPIRHSPYEQYL.

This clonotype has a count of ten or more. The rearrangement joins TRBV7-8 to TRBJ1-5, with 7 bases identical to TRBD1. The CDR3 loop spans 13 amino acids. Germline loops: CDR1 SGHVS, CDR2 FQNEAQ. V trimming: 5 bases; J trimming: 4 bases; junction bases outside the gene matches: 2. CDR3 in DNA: TGTGCCAGCAGCGCGGACAGGAATCAGCCCCAGCATTTT. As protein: CASSADRNQPQHF.

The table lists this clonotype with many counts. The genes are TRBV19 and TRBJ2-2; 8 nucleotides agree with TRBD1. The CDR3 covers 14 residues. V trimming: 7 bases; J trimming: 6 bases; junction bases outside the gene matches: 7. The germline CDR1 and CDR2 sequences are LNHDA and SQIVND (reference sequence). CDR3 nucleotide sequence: TGTGCCAGTAAACCCACAGGGGGAGCCGGGGAGCTGTTTTTT. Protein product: CASKPTGGAGELFF.

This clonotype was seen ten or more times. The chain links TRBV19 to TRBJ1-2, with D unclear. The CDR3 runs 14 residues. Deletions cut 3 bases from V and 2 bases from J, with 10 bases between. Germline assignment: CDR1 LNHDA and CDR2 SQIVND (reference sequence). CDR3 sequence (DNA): TGTGCCAGTAGTATTGAACCACGCAACTATGGCTACACCTTC. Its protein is CASSIEPRNYGYTF. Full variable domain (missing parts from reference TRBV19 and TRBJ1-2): DGGITQSPKYLFRKEGQNVTLSCEQNLNHDAMYWYRQDPGQGLRLIYYSQIVNDFQKGDIAEGYSVSREKKESFPLTVTSAQKNPTAFYLCASSIEPRNYGYTFGSGTRLTVV.

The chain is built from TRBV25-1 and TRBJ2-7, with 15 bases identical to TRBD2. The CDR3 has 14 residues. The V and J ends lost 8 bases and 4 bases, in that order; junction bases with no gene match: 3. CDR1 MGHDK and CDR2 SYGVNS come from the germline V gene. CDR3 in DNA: TGTGCCAGCCGGGGACTAGCGGGAGGATACGAGCAGTACTTC. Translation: CASRGLAGGYEQYF.

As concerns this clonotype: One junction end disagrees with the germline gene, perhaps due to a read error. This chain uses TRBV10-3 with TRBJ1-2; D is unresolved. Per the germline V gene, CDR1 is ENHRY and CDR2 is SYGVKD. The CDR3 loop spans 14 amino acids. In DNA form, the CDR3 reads TGTGCCAGCAGTGACATGGGGAAGGTAGATGGCTACACCTTC. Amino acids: CASSDMGKVDGYTF.

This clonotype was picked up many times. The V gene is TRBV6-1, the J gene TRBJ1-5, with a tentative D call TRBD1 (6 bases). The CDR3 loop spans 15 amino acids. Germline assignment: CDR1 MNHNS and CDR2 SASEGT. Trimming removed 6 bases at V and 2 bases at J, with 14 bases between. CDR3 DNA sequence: TGTGCCAGCAGGTCGGCAGGGGATGGCAATCAGCCCCAGCATTTT. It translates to CASRSAGDGNQPQHF.

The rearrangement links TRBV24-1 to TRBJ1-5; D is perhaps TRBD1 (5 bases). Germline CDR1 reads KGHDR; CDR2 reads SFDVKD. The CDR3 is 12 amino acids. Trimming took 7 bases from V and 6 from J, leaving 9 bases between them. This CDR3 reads CATSQGTQPQHF. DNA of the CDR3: TGTGCCACCAGCCAGGGAACTCAGCCCCAGCATTTT.

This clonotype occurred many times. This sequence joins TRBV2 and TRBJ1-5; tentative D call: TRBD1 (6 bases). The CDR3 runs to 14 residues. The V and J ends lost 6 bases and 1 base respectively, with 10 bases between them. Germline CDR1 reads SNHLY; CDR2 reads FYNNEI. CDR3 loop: CASRTGPSNQPQHF. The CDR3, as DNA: TGTGCCAGCAGAACAGGGCCCAGCAATCAGCCCCAGCATTTT.